Below are 11 T cell receptor beta chains sequenced from a single sample in a study of blood T cell repertoires in COVID-19. Data came from immunoSEQ multiplex PCR; TCRdb stores just in-frame clones and leaves some out. The sample consists of about 220,000 clones, 80% of them appearing once. The sample consisted of peripheral blood. These receptors came from a human donor in a cohort sampled during active COVID-19.

The rearrangement links TRBV6-2 or TRBV6-3 to TRBJ2-3; a possible D gene is TRBD2 (5 bases). Germline V gene sequence: CDR1 MNHEY, CDR2 SVGEGT. Trimming shortened V by 4 bases and J by 2 bases, and 16 bases separated the two germline ends. CDR3 size: 16 residues. CDR3 coding DNA: TGTGCCAGCAGTTCTAGAGCGGAATTTTCCACAGATACGCAGTATTTT. This gives the protein CASSSRAEFSTDTQYF.

This clone came up a few times. The V gene is TRBV10-3, the J gene TRBJ2-1, with 11 bases matching TRBD2. The length of the CDR3 is 14 residues. V was pared by 10 bases and J by 8 bases, with 10 bases of the junction left unmatched. Germline V gives CDR1 ENHRY, CDR2 SYGVKD. The CDR3 sequence: CATSLAGDFDEQFF. The CDR3 nucleotides are TGTGCCACCTCACTAGCGGGGGATTTTGATGAGCAGTTCTTC.

The chain carries TRBV3-1 (or the pseudogene TRBV3-2) and TRBJ1-6; TRBD1 might be the D (5 bases). Trimming left V 0 bases short and J 10 bases short, with 13 bases between. Germline CDR1 and CDR2: LGHDT and YNNKEL (reference sequence). The CDR3 length is 15 residues. The CDR3 spells CASSQELQGLSPLHF. For the CDR3, the DNA is TGTGCCAGCAGCCAAGAACTTCAGGGTTTGTCACCCCTCCACTTT.

The J gene is TRBJ2-2, the V gene TRBV28; 8 positions match TRBD1. V lost 6 bases and J lost 0; bases outside the gene matches: 9. This CDR3 has 17 amino acids. The germline V gene encodes CDR1 MDHEN and CDR2 SYDVKM. CDR3 sequence: CASSRGGQGTNTGELFF. The DNA of the CDR3 is TGTGCCAGCAGCCGGGGCGGACAGGGAACGAACACCGGGGAGCTGTTTTTT.

J is TRBJ1-2 and V is TRBV6-1, with D perhaps TRBD1 (6 bases). Germline CDR1 is MNHNS and CDR2 is SASEGT. Trimming left V 2 bases short and J 8 bases short, with 15 bases between. The CDR3 runs to 14 residues. The CDR3: CASSEQQGRGGYTF. The CDR3 DNA follows: TGTGCCAGCAGTGAACAACAGGGTAGGGGAGGCTACACCTTC.

This clone was seen only a few times. The V gene is TRBV7-8, the J gene TRBJ2-2; 8 bases are shared with TRBD1. Germline V gene lookup returns CDR1 SGHVS and CDR2 FQNEAQ. Trimming took 5 bases from V and 3 from J; bases not matched to a gene: 5. The CDR3 length is 15 residues. CDR3 bases: TGTGCCAGCAGCAAACGGACAGGGCACACCGGGGAGCTGTTTTTT. It is translated as CASSKRTGHTGELFF. Full variable domain (missing parts from reference TRBV7-8 and TRBJ2-2): GAGVSQSPRYKVAKRGQDVALRCDPISGHVSLFWYQQALGQGPEFLTYFQNEAQLDKSGLPSDRFFAERPEGSVSTLKIQRTQQEDSAVYLCASSKRTGHTGELFFGEGSRLTVL.

This chain joins TRBV13 and TRBJ2-1; possible D gene TRBD2, 5 bases. CDR3 length: 15 residues. The germline CDR1 and CDR2 sequences are PRHDT and FYEKMQ (reference sequence). Trimming shortened V by 2 bases and J by 4 bases, and 12 bases separated the two germline ends. The CDR3 loop is CASSLLQTGYNEQFF. CDR3 sequence (DNA): TGTGCCAGCAGCTTACTGCAGACGGGATACAATGAGCAGTTCTTC.

Here the CDR3 reads CASSLGGLTGGTTEAFF. The DNA of the CDR3 is TGTGCCAGCAGCTTAGGGGGCCTCACAGGGGGTACCACTGAAGCTTTCTTT. The V call is TRBV7-3, the J call TRBJ1-1, with TRBD1 identical over 8 bases. The length of the CDR3 is 17 residues. CDR1 is SGHTA, CDR2 FQGTGA, per germline. V shed 2 bases and J 4 bases; nucleotides not matched to a gene: 12.

This clone occurred once. The chain recombines TRBV7-2 with TRBJ1-1; 12 bases are a match to TRBD1. Trimming cost V 5 bases and J 4 bases; bases outside gene matches: 8. The CDR3 loop spans 16 amino acids. The germline CDR1 and CDR2 sequences are SGHTA and FQGNSA. Written as DNA, the CDR3 is TGTGCCAGCAGCGTATTGGGACAGGGGGCCGGCACTGAAGCTTTCTTT. It is translated as CASSVLGQGAGTEAFF.

The chain links TRBV28 to TRBJ1-1; D not certain. The CDR3 has 14 amino acids. V lost 5 bases to trimming and J lost 9 bases, with 19 bases between them. In germline, CDR1 is MDHEN, CDR2 SYDVKM. CDR3 sequence reads: CASSPDRTPRQAFF. The CDR3 DNA follows: TGTGCCAGCAGTCCCGATCGGACTCCCCGCCAAGCTTTCTTT.

CDR3 loop: CASSAAAGGPYEQYF. In DNA, the CDR3 is TGTGCCAGCAGCGCCGCGGCAGGGGGGCCCTACGAGCAGTACTTC. The genes are TRBV3-1 (or the pseudogene TRBV3-2) and TRBJ2-7, with D perhaps TRBD1 (7 bases). The CDR3 is 15 residues long. The V end lost 5 bases, the J end lost 2 bases, and 16 bases lay between the germline ends. Germline V gene data show CDR1 as LGHDT and CDR2 as YNNKEL (reference sequence).